The sample holds a few counts of the clone carrying this T cell receptor beta chain. Its antigen is unidentified. Trimming shortened V by 4 bases and J by 1 base, and 13 bases separated the two germline ends. Per the germline V gene, CDR1 is SGHAT and CDR2 is FQNNGV. This CDR3 comprises 15 residues. This record belongs to a study of cytomegalovirus exposure and HLA in healthy donors. Study findings and constraints: Cytomegalovirus status was reportedly diagnosed by the classifier with high sensitivity and specificity. A prior analysis recorded that most TCR beta V segments were productive about 87% or about 30% of the time. It was taken for granted in presence/absence analyses that sequencing depth across donors was roughly uniform.

The PCR used 60 Vbeta and 13 Jbeta primers. The repertoire was sequenced with immunoSEQ multiplex PCR; TCRdb's copy has only in-frame clones and lacks some. The sample records about 200,000 clones, around 75% being singletons. The V call is TRBV11-2, the J call TRBJ1-1; D not resolved. Sequencing input: PBMCs. This receptor was taken from a woman aged 50 to 65 in good health and CMV-seronegative. The CDR3 nucleotides are TGTGCCAGCAGCTCCCAACGGTATGGGAACACTGAAGCTTTCTTT. Protein product: CASSSQRYGNTEAFF.